This record covers a single TCR beta chain. Libraries were prepared by immunoSEQ multiplex PCR; TCRdb keeps only in-frame clonotypes and omits some of them. The data show around 170,000 clones, with approximately 80% seen just once and under 15% held by the top ten. This specimen belongs to a study of blood T cell repertoires in COVID-19. Input material: PBMCs or T cells enriched from blood (not recorded which). The receptor was isolated from a man aged 55-75 years who had been exposed to COVID-19.

The CDR3: CASSQPDRSSYEQYF. The CDR3 DNA is TGTGCCAGCAGCCAGCCAGACAGAAGCTCCTACGAGCAGTACTTC. This chain connects TRBV3-1 (or the pseudogene TRBV3-2) to TRBJ2-7; TRBD1 might be the D (5 bases). The germline V gene has CDR1 LGHDT and CDR2 YNNKEL (reference sequence). CDR3 length: 15 amino acids. V lost 3 bases and J lost 0, with 12 bases in between.